This T cell receptor (beta chain) derives from a study of OX40 agonist ivuxolimab in advanced cancers. Study-wide context: The group had a mean age of 60 years, ranged from about 23 to 85, and was 82.7% male.

J gave up 7 bases and V 1 base, and 1 base lay outside the gene matches. The CDR3 totals 14 residues. Germline V gene lookup returns CDR1 SGHRS and CDR2 YFSETQ. Here immunoSEQ multiplex PCR was the method, and the copy in TCRdb shows in-frame clones only, minus some. The table has approximately 91,000 clones, more than 70% seen once. Autoimmune disease history or systemic immunosuppression barred patients. This receptor was identified in an adult with an advanced solid tumor such as melanoma, head and neck, liver or kidney cancer. The sample was CD4+ or CD8+ T cells sorted from blood, taken in a trial of the OX40 agonist ivuxolimab. The chain couples TRBV5-1 to TRBJ2-1; TRBD2 matches 11 bases. CDR3 loop: CASSLSSGGNEQFF. CDR3 coding DNA: TGCGCCAGCAGCTTGTCTAGCGGGGGGAATGAGCAGTTCTTC.